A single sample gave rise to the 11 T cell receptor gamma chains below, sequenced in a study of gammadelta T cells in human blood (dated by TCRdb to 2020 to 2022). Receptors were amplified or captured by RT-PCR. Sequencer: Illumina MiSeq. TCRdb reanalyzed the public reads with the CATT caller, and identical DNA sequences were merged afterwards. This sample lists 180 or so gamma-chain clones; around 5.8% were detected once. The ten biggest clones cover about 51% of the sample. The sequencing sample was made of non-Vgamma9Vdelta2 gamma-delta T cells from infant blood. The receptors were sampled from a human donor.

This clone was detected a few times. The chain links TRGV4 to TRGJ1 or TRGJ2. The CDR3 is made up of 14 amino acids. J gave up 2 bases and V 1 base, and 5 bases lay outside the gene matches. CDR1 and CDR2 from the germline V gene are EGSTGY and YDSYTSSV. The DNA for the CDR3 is TGTGCCACCTGGGATGGACTCGATTATTATAAGAAACTCTTT. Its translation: CATWDGLDYYKKLF.

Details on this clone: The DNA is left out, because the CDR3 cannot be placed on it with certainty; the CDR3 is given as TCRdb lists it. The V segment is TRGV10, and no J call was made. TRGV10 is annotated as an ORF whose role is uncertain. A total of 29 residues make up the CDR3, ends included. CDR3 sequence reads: CAAWVNIRNSLAVEQHWLSQVSIGRIQHF.

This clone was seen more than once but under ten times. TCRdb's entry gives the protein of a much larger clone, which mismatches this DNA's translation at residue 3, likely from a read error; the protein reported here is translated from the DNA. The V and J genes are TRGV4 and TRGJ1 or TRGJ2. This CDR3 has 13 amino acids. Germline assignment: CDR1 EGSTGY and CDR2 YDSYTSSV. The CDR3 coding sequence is TGTGCCAACTGGGATGGGCACTATTATAAGAAACTCTTT. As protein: CANWDGHYYKKLF.

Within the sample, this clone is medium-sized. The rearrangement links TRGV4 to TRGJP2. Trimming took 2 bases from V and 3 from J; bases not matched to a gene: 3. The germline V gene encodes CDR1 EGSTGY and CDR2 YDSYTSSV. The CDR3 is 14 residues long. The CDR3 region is CATWDDGSDWIKTF. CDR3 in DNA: TGTGCCACCTGGGATGATGGTAGTGATTGGATCAAGACGTTT.

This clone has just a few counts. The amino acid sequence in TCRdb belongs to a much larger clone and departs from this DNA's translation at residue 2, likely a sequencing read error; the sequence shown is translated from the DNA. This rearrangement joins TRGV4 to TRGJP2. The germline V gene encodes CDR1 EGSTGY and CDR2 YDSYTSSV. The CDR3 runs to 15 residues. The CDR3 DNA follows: TGTACCACCTGGGATTTAGGAGTAAGTGATTGGATCAAGACGTTT. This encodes CTTWDLGVSDWIKTF.

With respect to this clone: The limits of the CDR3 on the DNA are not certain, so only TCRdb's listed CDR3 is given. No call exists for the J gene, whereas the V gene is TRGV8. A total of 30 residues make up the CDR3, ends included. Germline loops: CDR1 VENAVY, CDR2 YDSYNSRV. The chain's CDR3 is CATWDIIIRNSLAVEQHLLSQVSIGRIQHF.

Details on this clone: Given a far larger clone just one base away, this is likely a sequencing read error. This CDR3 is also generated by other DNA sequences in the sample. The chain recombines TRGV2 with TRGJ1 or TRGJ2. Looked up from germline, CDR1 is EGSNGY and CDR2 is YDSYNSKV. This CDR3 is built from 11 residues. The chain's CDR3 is CATWDGRVKLF. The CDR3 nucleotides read TGTGCAACCTGGGACGGGCGTGTGAAACTCTTT.

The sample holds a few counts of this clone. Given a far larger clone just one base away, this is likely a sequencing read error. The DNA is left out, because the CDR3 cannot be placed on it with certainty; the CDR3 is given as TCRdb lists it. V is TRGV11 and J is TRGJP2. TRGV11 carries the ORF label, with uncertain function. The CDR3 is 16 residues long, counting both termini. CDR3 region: CTTVPAGSNSDWIKTF.

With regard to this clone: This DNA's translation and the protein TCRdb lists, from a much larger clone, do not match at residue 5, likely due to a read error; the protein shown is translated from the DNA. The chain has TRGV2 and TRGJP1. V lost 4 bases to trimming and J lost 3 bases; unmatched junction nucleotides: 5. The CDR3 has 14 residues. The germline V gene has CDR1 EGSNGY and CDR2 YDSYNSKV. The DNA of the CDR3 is TGTGCCACCTGGGAAGGAGCCACTGGTTGGTTCAAGATATTT. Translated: CATWEGATGWFKIF.

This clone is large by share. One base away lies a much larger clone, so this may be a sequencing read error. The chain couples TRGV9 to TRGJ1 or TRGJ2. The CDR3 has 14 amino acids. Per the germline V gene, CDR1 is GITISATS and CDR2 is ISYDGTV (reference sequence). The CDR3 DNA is TGTGCCGTGTGGGAGATCGCCCGTTATTATAAGAAACTCTTT. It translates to CAVWEIARYYKKLF.

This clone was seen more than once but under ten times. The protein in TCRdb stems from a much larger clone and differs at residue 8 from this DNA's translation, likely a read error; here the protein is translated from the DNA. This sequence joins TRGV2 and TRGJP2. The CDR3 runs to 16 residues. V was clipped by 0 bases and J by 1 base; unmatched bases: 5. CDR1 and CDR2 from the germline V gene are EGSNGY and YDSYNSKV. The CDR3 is CATWDGRRSSDWIKTF. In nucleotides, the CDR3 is TGTGCCACCTGGGACGGGCGCCGTAGTAGTGATTGGATCAAGACGTTT.